Listed below are T cell receptor beta chains from one sample, sequenced in a study of blood T cell repertoires in COVID-19. This table comes from immunoSEQ multiplex PCR, and its TCRdb copy is limited to in-frame clones, with some not included. The sample has some 330,000 clones; 88% are singletons. Source material: PBMCs or T cells enriched from blood (not recorded which). Receptors were obtained from a man in his thirties or forties who had recovered from COVID-19. Each CDR3 is given with its conserved first and last residue. D genes are given only for firm matches. The size entry is marked missing in some rows and otherwise reads once, few, many or a size class.

d_gene,abundance,v_gene,j_gene,CDR3aa,CDR3nt
NA,few,TRBV28,TRBJ2-5,CASNAGMERETQYF,TGTGCCAGCAATGCCGGGATGGAGCGGGAGACCCAGTACTTC
NA,NA,TRBV27,TRBJ2-1,CASRVGFDSVYNEQFF,TGTGCCAGCAGGGTTGGGTTCGACAGTGTCTACAATGAGCAGTTCTTC
TRBD2,NA,TRBV7-9,TRBJ2-5,CASRTYSGGDKTQYF,TGTGCCAGCAGAACGTATAGCGGGGGGGATAAGACCCAGTACTTC
NA,NA,TRBV10-2,TRBJ1-1,CASSVRAIGQGNPEAFF,TGCGCCAGCAGTGTTCGGGCGATAGGGCAGGGAAACCCTGAAGCTTTCTTT
NA,once,TRBV7-2,TRBJ2-7,CASSSQGFYEQYF,TGTGCCAGCAGCTCCCAGGGCTTCTACGAGCAGTACTTC
NA,NA,TRBV12-2,TRBJ2-7,CASRLGGDREQYF,TGTGCAAGTCGCTTAGGGGGGGACAGGGAGCAGTACTTC
TRBD1,few,TRBV5-1,TRBJ1-1,CASSPGQVNTEAFF,TGCGCCAGCAGTCCGGGACAGGTGAACACTGAAGCTTTCTTT
NA,NA,TRBV19,TRBJ2-5,CASSILWGEGPKTQYF,TGTGCCAGTAGTATCCTTTGGGGTGAGGGCCCAAAGACCCAGTACTTC
TRBD1,NA,TRBV5-6,TRBJ2-2,CASSLVTGEAGELFF,TGTGCCAGCAGCTTGGTGACAGGGGAGGCCGGGGAGCTGTTTTTT
TRBD1,NA,TRBV20-1,TRBJ1-1,CSASSGLQGANTEDFF,TGCAGTGCTAGTTCGGGATTACAGGGGGCAAACACTGAAGATTTCTTT
NA,NA,TRBV5-6,TRBJ1-2,CASSTGGYGYTF,TGTGCCAGCAGCACGGGAGGCTATGGCTACACCTTC
TRBD1,NA,TRBV9,TRBJ2-2,CASSVGQGNTGELFF,TGTGCCAGCAGCGTAGGACAGGGGAACACCGGGGAGCTGTTTTTT
TRBD1,NA,TRBV7-9,TRBJ1-2,CASSSPGTGISYTF,TGTGCCAGCAGCTCCCCCGGGACAGGGATCAGCTACACCTTC
NA,NA,TRBV7-8,TRBJ2-3,CASRDRREYGTDTQYF,TGTGCCAGCAGGGACCGGAGGGAGTATGGCACAGATACGCAGTATTTT
NA,NA,TRBV3-1/TRBV3-2,TRBJ1-6,CASSRPGSSPLHF,TGTGCCAGCAGCCGGCCGGGGAGTTCACCCCTCCACTTT
TRBD2,NA,TRBV9,TRBJ2-7,CASSPVGGSGEQYF,TGTGCCAGCAGCCCCGTGGGGGGGAGTGGCGAGCAGTACTTC
NA,NA,TRBV5-1,TRBJ2-5,CASSSLTVGQETQYF,TGCGCCAGCAGCTCCCTTACGGTCGGCCAAGAGACCCAGTACTTC
NA,NA,TRBV7-2,TRBJ1-4,CASSLARSATNEKLFF,TGTGCCAGCAGCTTAGCGCGGTCCGCAACTAATGAAAAACTGTTTTTT
TRBD2,NA,TRBV12-3/TRBV12-4,TRBJ2-2,CAMTSGGTGELFF,TGTGCCATGACTAGCGGGGGCACCGGGGAGCTGTTTTTT
NA,once,TRBV28,TRBJ2-3,CASRPPRRGPYTDTQYF,TGTGCCAGCAGACCACCTCGCAGAGGGCCCTACACAGATACGCAGTATTTT
NA,NA,TRBV2,TRBJ2-5,CASSEGTQETQYF,TGTGCCAGCAGTGAAGGCACTCAAGAGACCCAGTACTTC
TRBD2,once,TRBV4-2,TRBJ2-1,CASSQATQIGGGNNEQFF,TGTGCCAGCAGCCAAGCGACTCAAATCGGGGGGGGCAACAATGAGCAGTTCTTC
NA,NA,TRBV10-3,TRBJ1-3,CAISEDGGARNTIYF,TGTGCCATCAGTGAGGACGGCGGGGCAAGAAACACCATATATTTT
NA,NA,TRBV28,TRBJ2-7,CASSLWGRYEQYF,TGTGCCAGCAGTTTATGGGGGCGCTACGAGCAGTACTTC
TRBD2,NA,TRBV18,TRBJ2-3,CASSPRTSQGTDTQYF,TGTGCCAGCTCACCACGGACTAGCCAGGGAACAGATACGCAGTATTTT
TRBD1,NA,TRBV27,TRBJ2-1,CASSLTRRDRGQVGSYNEQFF,TGTGCCAGCAGTTTGACGAGACGGGACAGGGGGCAGGTGGGCTCCTACAATGAGCAGTTCTTC
NA,NA,TRBV7-8,TRBJ2-1,CASSRAGTLRNEQFF,TGTGCCAGCAGCCGAGCCGGGACATTGCGAAATGAGCAGTTCTTC